This T cell receptor beta chain was captured by sequencing in a study of Tregs in tolerant kidney transplant recipients. Broader study findings: No direct test of biological reproducibility was done here. Few patients were studied, so findings need validation in larger groups.

In the case of this clone: Antigen: not known. The identical CDR3 is also encoded by other nucleotide sequences in the sample.

The repertoire was sequenced with immunoSEQ multiplex PCR; TCRdb's copy has only in-frame clones and lacks some. The profile shows over 50,000 clones, over 75% of them singletons. CD4+CD25+CD127- Tregs, CD4+CD25- non-Tregs, CD4 and CD8 cells were sorted. Thawed PBMCs were rested overnight at 37°C with around 200 IU/ml IL-2 before regulatory T cell sorting. The clonotype comes from a human donor who received a combined kidney and bone marrow transplant. The source material was Tregs from blood, sampled before the transplant.

The CDR3 DNA sequence: TGCGCCAGCAGCCGGGGGGGGAACACTGAAGCTTTCTTT. Protein sequence: CASSRGGNTEAFF. The genes are TRBV4-1 and TRBJ1-1, with a weak D call TRBD1 (5 bases). The CDR3 has 13 residues. The germline V gene has CDR1 MGHRA and CDR2 YSYEKL. Trimming shortened V by 4 bases and J by 1 base, and 7 bases separated the two germline ends.